This TCR beta chain was identified in a study of cytomegalovirus exposure and HLA in healthy donors. Some clones are missing from TCRdb's copy, which holds only in-frame ones; the method was immunoSEQ multiplex PCR. In the table there are 50,000 to 70,000 clones, 85% to 95% of which are singletons. Germline V CDR1 and CDR2: LNHDA, SQIVND (reference sequence). V dropped 5 bases and J dropped 2 bases, with 16 bases sitting between them. This CDR3 is 16 amino acids long. The sequencing input was PBMCs. This clonotype was sampled from a woman aged 18-29 years in good health and CMV-seropositive. The chain carries TRBV19 and TRBJ1-5, with D unresolved. The CDR3 protein is CASSPRGPYGNQPQHF. For the CDR3, the DNA is TGTGCCAGTAGTCCCCGGGGTCCCTACGGCAATCAGCCCCAGCATTTT.